These T cell receptor beta chains were read from a single sample in a study of beta chain features in type 1 diabetes. Clones were read by immunoSEQ multiplex PCR, and TCRdb kept only the in-frame ones, dropping some. The sample has about 40,000 clones, roughly 50% seen once; the top ten hold around 0.25%. Sequenced: stem cell memory CD4+ T cells from blood. Receptor source: a woman in her twenties or thirties in good health. CDR3s include the opening cysteine and the closing phenylalanine or tryptophan. The D gene is left open where the match is weak. Clone sizes are given selectively: once, few, many, or a class where the clone is expanded.

size	D	V	J	CDR3	DNA
.	TRBD1	TRBV19	TRBJ1-5	CASSMFGQGTNQPQHF	TGTGCCAGTAGTATGTTTGGACAGGGCACGAATCAGCCCCAGCATTTT
few	.	TRBV6-5	TRBJ1-4	CASSYSSGRTNEKLFF	TGTGCCAGCAGTTACTCGTCGGGGAGAACTAATGAAAAACTGTTTTTT
few	TRBD2	TRBV28	TRBJ2-7	CASSQLAGAHEQYF	TGTGCCAGCAGTCAACTAGCGGGAGCCCACGAGCAGTACTTC
.	.	TRBV19	TRBJ1-1	CASIKTGSGNTEAFF	TGTGCCAGTATTAAGACGGGCAGCGGGAACACTGAAGCTTTCTTT
few	.	TRBV29-1	TRBJ2-1	CSVAYNNEQFF	TGCAGCGTTGCCTATAACAATGAGCAGTTCTTC
.	.	TRBV5-1	TRBJ2-1	CASSLGHTYNEQFF	TGCGCCAGCAGCTTGGGGCACACCTACAATGAGCAGTTCTTC
.	.	TRBV30	TRBJ2-5	CAWSFGEAKQYF	TGTGCCTGGAGTTTCGGGGAGGCTAAGCAGTACTTC
.	.	TRBV4-3	TRBJ2-1	CASRAGLTDYNEQFF	TGCGCCAGCAGGGCGGGACTCACCGATTACAATGAGCAGTTCTTC
.	TRBD1	TRBV7-3	TRBJ2-1	CASSPAARDSSYNEQFF	TGTGCCAGCAGCCCAGCAGCCCGGGACAGCTCCTACAATGAGCAGTTCTTC
.	TRBD2	TRBV7-6	TRBJ2-7	CASSLGTSGTYEQYF	TGTGCCAGCAGCTTAGGGACTAGCGGGACCTACGAGCAGTACTTC
.	.	TRBV11-2	TRBJ2-3	CASRGHPGQHSHTQYF	TGTGCCAGCAGGGGACATCCGGGACAACATTCCCATACGCAGTATTTT
.	.	TRBV29-1	TRBJ2-1	CSVGPTKAQAFHNEQFF	TGCAGCGTGGGCCCTACAAAAGCCCAGGCTTTTCACAATGAGCAGTTCTTC
.	TRBD2	TRBV7-2	TRBJ2-7	CASSLATPGTSGSYEQYF	TGTGCCAGCAGCTTAGCCACCCCCGGGACTAGCGGGAGTTACGAGCAGTACTTC
.	.	TRBV5-4	TRBJ2-1	CASSWTAYNEQFF	TGTGCCAGCAGCTGGACAGCCTACAATGAGCAGTTCTTC
.	.	TRBV21-1	TRBJ2-5	CASSKCGLDFRSRETQYF	TGTGCCAGCAGCAAATGCGGCCTAGATTTCCGAAGTAGGGAGACCCAGTACTTC
.	TRBD2	TRBV19	TRBJ2-1	CASSPRTSGSYNEQFF	TGTGCCAGTAGTCCCCGGACTAGCGGTTCCTACAATGAGCAGTTCTTC
.	.	TRBV7-2	TRBJ2-2	CASSLEGSYTGELFF	TGTGCCAGCAGCTTAGAAGGGAGTTACACCGGGGAGCTGTTTTTT
.	.	TRBV5-1	TRBJ1-2	CASSQMGQGGGYTF	TGCGCCAGCAGCCAAATGGGGCAGGGAGGTGGCTACACCTTC
.	TRBD1	TRBV27	TRBJ2-3	CASSSPGQALRGDTQYF	TGTGCCAGCAGTTCCCCGGGACAGGCTCTGCGCGGGGATACGCAGTATTTT
few	TRBD1	TRBV4-2	TRBJ1-5	CASSQEDREDQPQHF	TGTGCCAGCAGCCAAGAAGACAGGGAGGATCAGCCCCAGCATTTT
.	.	TRBV7-2	TRBJ2-7	CASSLGAPTYYEQYF	TGTGCCAGCAGCTTAGGGGCGCCTACTTACTACGAGCAGTACTTC
.	TRBD2	TRBV4-2	TRBJ2-1	CASSQAGTSGNNEQFF	TGTGCCAGCAGCCAAGCCGGGACTAGCGGGAACAATGAGCAGTTCTTC
few	.	TRBV7-3	TRBJ2-1	CASGTADEQFF	TGTGCCAGCGGTACGGCGGATGAGCAGTTCTTC
.	.	TRBV7-9	TRBJ2-1	CASSLRGGNNEQFF	TGTGCCAGCAGCTTAAGGGGGGGGAACAATGAGCAGTTCTTC
few	TRBD2	TRBV29-1	TRBJ2-3	CSAGGGVPQYF	TGCAGCGCTGGGGGAGGGGTGCCGCAGTATTTT
few	TRBD2	TRBV23-1	TRBJ2-1	CASRNAGGPYSEQFF	TGCGCCAGCAGGAATGCGGGAGGGCCCTACAGTGAGCAGTTCTTC
.	TRBD2	TRBV14	TRBJ2-5	CASSQEWVAGGRLETQYF	TGTGCCAGCAGCCAAGAGTGGGTAGCGGGAGGAAGGTTAGAGACCCAGTACTTC